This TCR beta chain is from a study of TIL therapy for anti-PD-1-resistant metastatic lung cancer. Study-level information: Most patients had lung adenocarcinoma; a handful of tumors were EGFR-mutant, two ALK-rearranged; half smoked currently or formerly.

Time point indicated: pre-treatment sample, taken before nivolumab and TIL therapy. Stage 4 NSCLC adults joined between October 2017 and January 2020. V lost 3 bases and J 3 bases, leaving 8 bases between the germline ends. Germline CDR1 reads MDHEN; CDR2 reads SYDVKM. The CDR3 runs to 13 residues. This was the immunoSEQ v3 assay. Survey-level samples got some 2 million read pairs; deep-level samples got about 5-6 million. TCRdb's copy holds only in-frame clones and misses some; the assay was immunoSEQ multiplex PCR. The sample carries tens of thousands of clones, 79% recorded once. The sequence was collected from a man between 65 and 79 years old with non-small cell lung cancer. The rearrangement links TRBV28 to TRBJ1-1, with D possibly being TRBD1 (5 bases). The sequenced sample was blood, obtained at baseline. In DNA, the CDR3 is TGTGCCAGCAGTTTTTTGGGGGACACTGAAGCTTTCTTT. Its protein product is CASSFLGDTEAFF.